This TCR beta chain was retrieved from a study of technical replicates of blood from several donors. Produced via immunoSEQ multiplex PCR; TCRdb's table is partial and in-frame only. The sample lists some 87,000 clones; about 92% were seen once. Germline CDR1 reads SNHLY; CDR2 reads FYNNEI. The CDR3 contains 11 residues. The germline V and J ends were trimmed by 4 bases and 11 bases, with 11 bases remaining between them. This clone appeared once. This sequence joins TRBV2 and TRBJ1-1, with D uncertain. This TCR was recovered from a human donor in good health. What was sequenced was T cells isolated from PBMCs. The CDR3 nucleotides read TGTGCCAGCAGTGTTAATTTTTTGGCTTTCTTT. Translation: CASSVNFLAFF.